The present TCR beta chain was sequenced within a study of T cell responses to AZD1222 COVID-19 vaccine. For this clone: Its target is unknown.

Regarding the study as a whole: Only a handful of AZD1222 recipients, roughly 6 in all, had baseline seropositivity.

Measured with immunoSEQ multiplex PCR; TCRdb has only the in-frame clones, and not every one. The sample has about 150,000 clones; about 92% are singletons. The CDR3 sequence is 16 residues long. Germline values: CDR1 MNHEY, CDR2 SVGEGT. The V and J ends lost 2 bases and 1 base respectively, with 14 bases between them. The clonotype was recovered from an adult who received the AZD1222 COVID-19 vaccine. Here the sequenced sample was peripheral blood, taken 28 days after the second AZD1222 dose. The chain combines TRBV6-2 or TRBV6-3 with TRBJ1-1; TRBD1 is a possible D gene (5 bases). CDR3 amino acids: CASSYGGVYENTEAFF. In nucleotides, the CDR3 is TGTGCCAGCAGTTACGGGGGGGTGTACGAGAACACTGAAGCTTTCTTT.